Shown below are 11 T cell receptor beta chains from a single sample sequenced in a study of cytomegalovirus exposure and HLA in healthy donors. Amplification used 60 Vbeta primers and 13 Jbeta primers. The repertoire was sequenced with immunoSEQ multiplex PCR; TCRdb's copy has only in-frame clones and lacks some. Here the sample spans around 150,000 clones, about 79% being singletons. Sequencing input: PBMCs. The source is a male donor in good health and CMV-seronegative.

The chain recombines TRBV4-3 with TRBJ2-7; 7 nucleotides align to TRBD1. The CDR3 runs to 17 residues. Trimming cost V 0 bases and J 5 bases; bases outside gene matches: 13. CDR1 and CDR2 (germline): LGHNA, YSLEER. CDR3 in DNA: TGCGCCAGCAGCCAAGACCGCCCCGGGGACAGTCAAAACGAGCAGTACTTC. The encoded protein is CASSQDRPGDSQNEQYF.

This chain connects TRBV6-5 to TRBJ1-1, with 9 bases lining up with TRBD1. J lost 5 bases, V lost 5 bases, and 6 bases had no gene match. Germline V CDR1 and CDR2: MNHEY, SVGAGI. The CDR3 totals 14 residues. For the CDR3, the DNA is TGTGCCAGCAGTGCCTGGACAGGGGAAACTGAAGCTTTCTTT. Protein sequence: CASSAWTGETEAFF.

The CDR3 nucleotides read TGTGCCATCAGTGAACAGGGCCCTGAGCAGTACTTC. This codes for CAISEQGPEQYF. The V call is TRBV10-3, the J call TRBJ2-5, with D tentatively TRBD1 (6 bases). From germline, CDR1 is ENHRY and CDR2 SYGVKD. Trimming took off 3 bases at V and 11 bases at J, with 13 bases between the two ends. The CDR3 length is 12 residues.

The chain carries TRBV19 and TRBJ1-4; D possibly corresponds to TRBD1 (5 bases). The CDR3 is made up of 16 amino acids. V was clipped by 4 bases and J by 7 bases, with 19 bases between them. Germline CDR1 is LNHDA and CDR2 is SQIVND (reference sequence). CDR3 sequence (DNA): TGTGCCAGTAGTACAGATCGCCGGGGACTCGGTGAAAAACTGTTTTTT. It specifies CASSTDRRGLGEKLFF.

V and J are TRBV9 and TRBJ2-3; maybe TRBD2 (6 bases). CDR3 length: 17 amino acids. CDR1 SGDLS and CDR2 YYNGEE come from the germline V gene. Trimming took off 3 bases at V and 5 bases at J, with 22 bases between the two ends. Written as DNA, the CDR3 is TGTGCCAGCAGCGCTTCTCTCCGGGCCCCCGGGGGAGATACGCAGTATTTT. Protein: CASSASLRAPGGDTQYF.

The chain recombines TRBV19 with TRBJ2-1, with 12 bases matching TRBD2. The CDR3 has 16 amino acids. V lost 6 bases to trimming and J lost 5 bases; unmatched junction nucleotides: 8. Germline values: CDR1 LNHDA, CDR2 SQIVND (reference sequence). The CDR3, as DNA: TGTGCCAGTAGCCTTCGGACTAGCGGGACGAACAATGAGCAGTTCTTC. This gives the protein CASSLRTSGTNNEQFF.

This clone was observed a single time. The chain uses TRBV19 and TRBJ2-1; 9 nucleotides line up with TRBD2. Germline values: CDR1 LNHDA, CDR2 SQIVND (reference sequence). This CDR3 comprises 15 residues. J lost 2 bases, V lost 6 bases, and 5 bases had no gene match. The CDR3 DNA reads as TGTGCCAGTAGACCGACTAGCGGAACCTACAATGAGCAGTTCTTC. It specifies CASRPTSGTYNEQFF.

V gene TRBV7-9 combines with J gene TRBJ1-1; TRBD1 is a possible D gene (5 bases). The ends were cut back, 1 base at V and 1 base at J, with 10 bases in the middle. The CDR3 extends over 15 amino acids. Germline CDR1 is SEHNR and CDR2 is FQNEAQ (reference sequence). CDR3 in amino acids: CASSLVRRANTEAFF. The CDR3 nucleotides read TGTGCCAGCAGCTTAGTACGCAGGGCGAACACTGAAGCTTTCTTT.

The CDR3 DNA follows: TGTGCCATCAGAGGGGTCCCCTACAATGAGCAGTTCTTC. Residues: CAIRGVPYNEQFF. The chain couples TRBV10-3 to TRBJ2-1, with D possibly being TRBD1 (5 bases). Trimming pared 6 bases from V and 2 bases from J, leaving 8 bases between. This CDR3 has 13 residues. Germline V gives CDR1 ENHRY, CDR2 SYGVKD.

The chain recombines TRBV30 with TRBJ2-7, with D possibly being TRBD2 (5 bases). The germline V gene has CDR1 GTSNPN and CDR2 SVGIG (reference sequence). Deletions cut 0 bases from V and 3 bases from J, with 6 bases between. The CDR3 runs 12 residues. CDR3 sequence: CAWSVADYEQYF. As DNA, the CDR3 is TGTGCCTGGAGTGTAGCGGACTACGAGCAGTACTTC. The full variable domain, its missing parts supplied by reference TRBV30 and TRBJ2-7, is SQTIHQWPATLVQPVGSPLSLECTVEGTSNPNLYWYRQAAGRGLQLLFYSVGIGQISSEVPQNLSASRPQDRQFILSSKKLLLSDSGFYLCAWSVADYEQYFGPGTRLTVT.

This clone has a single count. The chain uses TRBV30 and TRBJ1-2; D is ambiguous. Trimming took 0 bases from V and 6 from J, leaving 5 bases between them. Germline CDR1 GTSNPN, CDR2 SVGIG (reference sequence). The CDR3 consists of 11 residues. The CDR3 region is CAWSVRDGYTF. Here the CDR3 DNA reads TGTGCCTGGAGTGTACGCGATGGCTACACCTTC.